This TCR beta chain derives from a study of response to subunit inactivated influenza vaccine. A single record per CDR3 protein comes from TCRdb applying MiXCR to the RT-PCR reads. Of 500,000 to 600,000 distinct CDR3 sequences detected, roughly 12% appear once; the ten largest clones hold 10%. In the case of this clonotype: Germline and junction disagree at one end, which may indicate a read error.

The CDR3 sequence is 15 residues long. Germline CDR1 is MNHNS and CDR2 is SASEGT. Sequenced material: PBMCs from blood, taken on the day of vaccination. This TCR came from a man over 45 who received an inactivated influenza vaccine. The chain combines TRBV6-1 with TRBJ1-4; 7 positions agree with TRBD1. DNA for the CDR3: TGTGCCAGCAGTCCCGACAGGGTTATTGTTGAAAAAATGTTTTTT. This gives the protein CASSPDRVIVEKMFF.